This T cell receptor (beta chain) was recorded in a study of pediatric ulcerative colitis. Study-level points and caveats: Repertoires came from total lymphocyte DNA, so rare subsets like regulatory T cells may be missed. Blood-derived T cells may be present in rectal pinch biopsies.

CDR3 length: 15 amino acids. Germline V gene sequence: CDR1 SGHTS, CDR2 YDEGEE. Trimming pared 2 bases from V and 0 bases from J, leaving 11 bases between. To note about this clone: Its matching antigen is unknown.

Some clones are missing from TCRdb's copy, which holds only in-frame ones; the method was immunoSEQ multiplex PCR. The sample records about 36,000 clones, about 80% being singletons. One to two pinch biopsies were taken from the rectum during colonoscopy. The V call is TRBV5-8, the J call TRBJ1-1; D is perhaps TRBD1 (5 bases). What was sequenced was gut tissue. This TCR came from a boy aged 5-17 years with moderate ulcerative colitis. CDR3 nucleotide sequence: TGTGCCAGCAGCTTTGGACACTCCATGAACACTGAAGCTTTCTTT. Protein product: CASSFGHSMNTEAFF.